These 25 T cell receptor beta chains came from one sample sequenced in a study of regulatory T cells in long-lasting Graves disease. Construction of the TCR beta libraries employed iRepertoire HTBI primers in conjunction with Arm-PCR of CDR3 regions. TCRdb processed the multiplex PCR reads anew with MiXCR; each CDR3 protein has one entry. Found here are 250,000 to 300,000 distinct CDR3 sequences, around 21% of them singletons; the top ten hold about 61%. Specified time point: persistent/refractory GD, antithyroid drugs over 5 years with positive TRAb. Making the TCR library involved RNA that had been extracted from PBMCs. Sequencing was performed on peripheral blood mononuclear cells (PBMCs), taken when the disease was refractory, from a patient treated with antithyroid drugs. These receptors came from a female donor with Graves disease.

This clonotype was seen only once. V gene TRBV4-3 combines with J gene TRBJ1-2; TRBD1 agrees at 9 bases. After removal of 4 bases from V and 4 bases from J, the junction contained 7 bases not matched to a gene. In germline, CDR1 is LGHNA, CDR2 YSLEER. The CDR3 consists of 15 residues. As DNA, the CDR3 is TGCGCCAGCAGCCGCCGGGACAGGGAAGCCTATGGCTACACCTTC. This codes for CASSRRDREAYGYTF.

This chain uses TRBV5-1 with TRBJ2-6; 8 bases map to TRBD1. The CDR3 sequence is 17 residues long. Germline assignment: CDR1 SGHRS and CDR2 YFSETQ. The V and J ends lost 0 bases and 4 bases, in that order; junction bases with no gene match: 6. The CDR3 nucleotides read TGCGCCAGCAGCTTGGATCCAGGGGGCCTAGGGGCCAACGTCCTGACTTTC. This encodes CASSLDPGGLGANVLTF.

This rearrangement joins TRBV28 to TRBJ2-7; tentatively, D is TRBD2 (7 bases). Trimming took 6 bases from V and 3 from J, leaving 33 bases between them. The CDR3 covers 20 residues. Germline CDR1 and CDR2: MDHEN and SYDVKM. The CDR3 nucleotides are TGTGCCAGCAGCTTGGGGGGGCGGCAGTCTCCGGCCTCCCCATACTACGAGCAGTACTTC. This codes for CASSLGGRQSPASPYYEQYF.

The CDR3 is CSAGASLMNTEAFF. The CDR3, as DNA: TGCAGCGCAGGGGCATCCCTTATGAACACTGAAGCTTTCTTT. This rearrangement joins TRBV29-1 to TRBJ1-1; D is possibly TRBD1 (6 bases). The CDR3 is 14 residues long. Germline values: CDR1 SQVTM, CDR2 ANQGSEA. Trimming stripped 7 bases from V and 0 bases from J, with 15 bases between.

This clonotype was counted a single time. This chain connects TRBV20-1 to TRBJ1-3; D is perhaps TRBD1 (6 bases). The germline CDR1 and CDR2 sequences are DFQATT and SNEGSKA (reference sequence). CDR3 size: 12 residues. Trimming took off 6 bases at V and 2 bases at J, with 8 bases between the two ends. CDR3 in amino acids: CSATGPGNTIYF. CDR3 DNA sequence: TGCAGTGCGACAGGCCCTGGAAACACCATATATTTT.

CDR3 sequence (DNA): TGTGCCAGTTCTTTGGGGGTAGGAACCGGGGAGCTGTTTTTT. Protein: CASSLGVGTGELFF. This chain connects TRBV6-1 to TRBJ2-2; D assignment may be TRBD1 or TRBD2 (5 bases each). CDR3 length equals 14 residues. Germline CDR1 reads MNHNS; CDR2 reads SASEGT. Trimming left V 9 bases short and J 5 bases short, with 16 bases between.

This clonotype appeared many times. The CDR3 here is CATSRDRGGETQYF. In DNA form, the CDR3 reads TGTGCCACCAGCAGAGATCGTGGAGGGGAGACCCAGTACTTC. The gene calls are TRBV15 and TRBJ2-5; tentatively, D is TRBD2 (6 bases). Trimming removed 0 bases at V and 5 bases at J, with 10 bases between. The CDR3 covers 14 residues. Per germline, CDR1 LNHNV and CDR2 YYDKDF (reference sequence).

This clonotype was counted at least ten times. The chain is built from TRBV11-2 and TRBJ2-5; a weak D match, TRBD2 (5 bases). CDR1 and CDR2 from the germline V gene are SGHAT and FQNNGV. The CDR3 spans 13 residues. V shed 6 bases and J shed 0 bases, with 8 bases lying between them. CDR3 protein: CASSPGNQETQYF. The CDR3 region has the DNA TGTGCCAGCAGTCCCGGGAACCAAGAGACCCAGTACTTC.

The rearrangement uses TRBV4-3 and TRBJ2-5, with D uncertain. Germline lookup yields CDR1 LGHNA and CDR2 YSLEER. Trimming removed 0 bases from V and 1 base from J, with 15 bases in between. The CDR3 runs 17 residues. Here the CDR3 reads CASSQEWKGNLQETQYF. As DNA, the CDR3 is TGCGCCAGCAGCCAAGAGTGGAAGGGAAACCTCCAAGAGACCCAGTACTTC.

About this clonotype itself: Being one base from a much bigger clone, this may be a read error. In DNA, the CDR3 is TGTGCCAGCTCACCCGGCAGGACAGGAGGTGAGCAGTACTTC. Amino acid sequence: CASSPGRTGGEQYF. J is TRBJ2-7 and V is TRBV18, with 7 bases aligning to TRBD1. The V gene's germline CDR1 is KGHSH and CDR2 LQKENI. Trimming took 3 bases from V and 7 from J; bases not matched to a gene: 9. The CDR3 loop spans 14 amino acids. Full variable domain (outside the CDR3, taken from reference TRBV18 and TRBJ2-7): NAGVMQNPRHLVRRRGQEARLRCSPMKGHSHVYWYRQLPEEGLKFMVYLQKENIIDESGMPKERFSAEFPKEGPSILRIQQVVRGDSAAYFCASSPGRTGGEQYFGPGTRLTVT.

This clonotype has at least ten counts. The CDR3 nucleotides read TGTGCCAGCAGCCAACAGGAGAACACTGAAGCTTTCTTT. This codes for CASSQQENTEAFF. The genes are TRBV7-8 and TRBJ1-1; possibly TRBD1 for D (5 bases). V was clipped by 5 bases and J by 1 base, with 8 bases between them. CDR3 length: 13 amino acids. Germline V gene lookup returns CDR1 SGHVS and CDR2 FQNEAQ.

There are many counts of this clonotype. The chain employs TRBV6-1 and TRBJ2-5, with D possibly matching TRBD2 (6 bases). CDR1 and CDR2 from the germline V gene are MNHNS and SASEGT. Deletions cut 5 bases from V and 2 bases from J, with 21 bases between. The CDR3 extends over 17 amino acids. CDR3 residues: CASSRHTPRLVQETQYF. The CDR3 DNA follows: TGTGCCAGCAGTCGTCATACCCCTAGACTAGTTCAAGAGACCCAGTACTTC.

This clonotype has more than one count but fewer than ten. The chain's CDR3 is CASSERMGVGNQPQHF. CDR3 DNA sequence: TGTGCCAGCAGTGAAAGGATGGGGGTGGGCAATCAGCCCCAGCATTTT. The gene calls are TRBV6-2 or TRBV6-3 and TRBJ1-5; a weak D match, TRBD1 (5 bases). The germline CDR1 and CDR2 sequences are MNHEY and SVGEGT. The V and J ends lost 5 bases and 2 bases respectively, with 16 bases between them. The CDR3 spans 16 residues.

As for this clonotype: This may be a read error: a much more frequent sequence differs by one nucleotide. The chain carries TRBV6-5 and TRBJ2-7; 9 bases match TRBD1. CDR3 length equals 15 residues. The V segment lost 2 bases and the J segment 3 bases; nucleotides outside the gene matches: 5. Per germline, CDR1 MNHEY and CDR2 SVGAGI. The CDR3 is CASSYPGTGHYEQYF. CDR3 sequence (DNA): TGTGCCAGCAGTTACCCCGGGACAGGGCACTACGAGCAGTACTTC.

The gene calls are TRBV7-2 and TRBJ2-7; 8 bases map to TRBD2. The CDR3 contains 18 residues. CDR1 SGHTA and CDR2 FQGNSA come from the germline V gene. V was pared by 5 bases and J by 3 bases, with 18 bases of the junction left unmatched. The CDR3 nucleotides read TGTGCCAGCAGCGTAGAGAGCCTCGGGGGGGTTGGGTTCTACGAGCAGTACTTC. Translating gives CASSVESLGGVGFYEQYF.

The table lists this clonotype with a few counts. J is TRBJ2-3 and V is TRBV20-1; 13 nucleotides align to TRBD2. From germline, CDR1 is DFQATT and CDR2 SNEGSKA (reference sequence). The CDR3 sequence is 16 residues long. V dropped 5 bases and J dropped 6; count of bases not matched to a gene: 11. The CDR3 is CSAAGTSGILPDTQYF. CDR3 coding DNA: TGCAGTGCTGCCGGGACTAGCGGGATCCTCCCGGATACGCAGTATTTT.

This clonotype was counted only a few times. The rearrangement links TRBV24-1 to TRBJ2-5; maybe TRBD2 (5 bases). The CDR3 is made up of 14 amino acids. With 3 bases removed from V and 1 base from J, the gap between germline ends came to 8 bases. Germline V gene data show CDR1 as KGHDR and CDR2 as SFDVKD. The CDR3 DNA reads as TGTGCCACCAGTGATGCGGGCAGCCAAGAGACCCAGTACTTC. This gives the protein CATSDAGSQETQYF.

A few counts support this clonotype. The chain carries TRBV5-6 and TRBJ1-5, with 8 nucleotides matching TRBD1. The V segment lost 10 bases and the J segment 1 base; nucleotides outside the gene matches: 7. CDR1 and CDR2 from the germline V gene are SGHDT and YYEEEE. The CDR3 totals 14 residues. This CDR3 is CASRTGNSNQPQHF. CDR3 DNA: TGTGCCTCCCGGACAGGGAACAGCAATCAGCCCCAGCATTTT.

The V gene is TRBV18, the J gene TRBJ2-7; tentatively, D is TRBD1 (6 bases). CDR3 length: 14 amino acids. Per germline, CDR1 KGHSH and CDR2 LQKENI. The V end was cut by 3 bases, the J end by 6 bases, with 15 bases between. CDR3 in amino acids: CASSPGAGRSEQYF. The DNA of the CDR3 is TGTGCCAGCTCACCGGGGGCAGGCCGAAGCGAGCAGTACTTC.

The chain recombines TRBV27 with TRBJ2-7; unclear D gene. CDR1 and CDR2 from the germline V gene are MNHEY and SMNVEV (reference sequence). This CDR3 has 12 amino acids. Trimming left V 3 bases short and J 4 bases short, with 7 bases between. CDR3 DNA sequence: TGTGCCAGCAGTTTTCCGGGTTACGAGCAGTACTTC. Translating gives CASSFPGYEQYF.

The rearrangement links TRBV7-8 to TRBJ2-5; D might be TRBD1 or TRBD2, each matching 5 bases. Trimming took 8 bases from V and 5 from J, leaving 18 bases between them. The CDR3 runs to 14 residues. Per germline, CDR1 SGHVS and CDR2 FQNEAQ. As DNA, the CDR3 is TGTGCCAGCGACGAGGGGTCCGAGTTGGAGACCCAGTACTTC. It specifies CASDEGSELETQYF.

The V and J genes are TRBV12-3 or TRBV12-4 and TRBJ2-7; 7 bases match TRBD2. The CDR3 consists of 15 residues. Trimming cost V 2 bases and J 5 bases; bases outside gene matches: 9. The chain's CDR3 is CASSLQLAPSDEQYF. The CDR3 coding sequence is TGTGCCAGCAGTTTACAACTAGCGCCAAGCGACGAGCAGTACTTC.

This clonotype was observed once. This chain connects TRBV9 to TRBJ2-1, with 7 bases fitting TRBD2. V was pared by 4 bases and J by 10 bases, with 11 bases of the junction left unmatched. CDR3 length: 14 residues. The V gene's germline CDR1 is SGDLS and CDR2 YYNGEE. CDR3 sequence reads: CASSNLHSGEEQFF. In DNA, the CDR3 is TGTGCCAGCAGCAACCTCCACAGCGGGGAAGAGCAGTTCTTC.

This clonotype was detected a few times. One end of the junction varies from germline; a read error may be responsible. The chain combines TRBV18 with TRBJ1-1; D is possibly TRBD1 (5 bases). The CDR3 runs 13 residues. Germline V lookup: CDR1 KGHSH, CDR2 LQKENI. The DNA of the CDR3 is TGTGTCAGCTCACCACGGACACTAACTGAAGCTTTCTTT. It codes for CVSSPRTLTEAFF.

This clonotype appeared many times. The genes are TRBV30 and TRBJ1-2, with no clear D. The CDR3 loop spans 13 amino acids. V dropped 2 bases and J dropped 4 bases, with 11 bases sitting between them. Germline V gene sequence: CDR1 GTSNPN, CDR2 SVGIG (reference sequence). In DNA, the CDR3 is TGTGCCTGGAGTTTCGCCGGACGCTATGGCTACACCTTC. Translated: CAWSFAGRYGYTF.